One and the same sample provided the 30 T cell receptor beta chains below, sequenced in a study of T cell repertoires in cytomegalovirus infection. TCRdb re-analysed the reads in MiXCR, keeping a single row per CDR3 protein. In the table there are around 450,000 distinct CDR3 sequences, 31% of which are singletons. The sample was PBMCs. These receptors all come from a human donor in good health (CMV status not recorded). Some clones in this sample may be carry-over from other donors' samples.

Of note for this clonotype: The conserved phenylalanine or tryptophan is not found at the CDR3 terminus, so this likely reflects a read error. The rearrangement uses TRBV10-2 and TRBJ2-2; a possible D gene is TRBD1 (5 bases). The CDR3 has 14 residues. Germline V gene data show CDR1 as WSHSY and CDR2 as SAAADI. Trimming took 4 bases from V and 2 from J, leaving 8 bases between them. The CDR3 reads CASSVQGNTGELFL. The CDR3 DNA sequence: TGCGCCAGCAGTGTCCAGGGTAACACCGGGGAGCTGTTTTTG.

This clonotype was counted between two and nine times. V and J are TRBV5-4 and TRBJ2-5, with 8 bases matching TRBD2. Germline loops: CDR1 SGHNT, CDR2 YYREEE (reference sequence). Losses at the gene ends were 1 base for V and 5 bases for J; bases not matched to a gene: 10. The length of the CDR3 is 16 residues. This CDR3 is CASSLPLAGALETQYF. CDR3 DNA: TGTGCCAGCAGCTTGCCCCTAGCGGGTGCCTTGGAGACCCAGTACTTC.

The chain combines TRBV4-2 with TRBJ2-7; D is uncertain. Trimming cost V 0 bases and J 0 bases, with 15 bases left between them. The germline gives CDR1 LGHNA, CDR2 YNFKEQ. The CDR3 extends over 17 amino acids. The CDR3, as DNA: TGTGCCAGCAGCCAAGAGTTCGCTATAAAGGCCTCCTACGAGCAGTACTTC. As protein: CASSQEFAIKASYEQYF.

The V and J genes are TRBV6-2 or TRBV6-3 and TRBJ2-1, with D possibly matching TRBD1 (7 bases). Germline CDR1 and CDR2: MNHEY and SVGEGT. V shed 1 base and J shed 8 bases, with 12 bases lying between them. The CDR3 has 14 amino acids. The CDR3 spells CASSYLQGEDEQFF. CDR3 coding DNA: TGTGCCAGCAGTTACTTGCAGGGGGAGGATGAGCAGTTCTTC.

This clonotype showed up just a few times. The chain carries TRBV7-8 and TRBJ2-5; D gene unclear. This CDR3 is built from 14 residues. V lost 5 bases to trimming and J lost 6 bases, with 16 bases between them. From germline, CDR1 is SGHVS and CDR2 FQNEAQ. As DNA, the CDR3 is TGTGCCAGCAGCCGCCACGAAAGGTTTAAGACCCAGTACTTC. Amino acid sequence: CASSRHERFKTQYF.

This clonotype has only a few counts. This chain links TRBV4-3 with TRBJ2-7, with TRBD1 matching over 8 bases. The CDR3 has 15 residues. Trimming took 3 bases from V and 6 from J; bases not matched to a gene: 10. Germline V gene lookup returns CDR1 LGHNA and CDR2 YSLEER. The CDR3: CASSQAPSTGGEQYF. The CDR3 nucleotides read TGCGCCAGCAGCCAGGCGCCCAGCACAGGGGGCGAGCAGTACTTC.

Comment on this clonotype: The junction differs from germline at one of its ends, possibly a read error. The chain combines TRBV11-2 with TRBJ1-6; D possibly corresponds to TRBD1 (5 bases). The CDR3 consists of 14 residues. CDR1 and CDR2 (germline): SGHAT, FQNNGV. Here the CDR3 DNA reads TGTGCCAGCAGCTTAGTGGGGGTTTTTTCACCCCTCCCCTTT. Amino acids: CASSLVGVFSPLPF.

Turning to this clonotype: Relative to the germline gene, one junction end is altered; a read error may explain this. The J gene is TRBJ2-5, the V gene TRBV6-5, with TRBD2 matching 9 bases. The CDR3 sequence is 19 residues long. Germline CDR1 MNHEY, CDR2 SVGAGI. CDR3 sequence (DNA): TGTGCCAGCAGTTACTCGAGACGAGCGGGGGGACCCGTCGAGGAGACACAGTACTTC. Protein sequence: CASSYSRRAGGPVEETQYF.

As regards this clonotype: Since a much larger clone is just one base distant, this may be a read error. J is TRBJ1-1 and V is TRBV2, with 7 bases aligning to TRBD1. With V trimmed by 5 bases and J by 1 base, 4 bases remained unmatched. Germline values: CDR1 SNHLY, CDR2 FYNNEI. There are 14 residues in the CDR3. The CDR3 loop reads CASSSGQSNTEAFF. The CDR3 nucleotides read TGTGCCAGCAGTTCGGGACAGTCGAACACTGAAGCTTTCTTT.

The chain combines TRBV20-1 with TRBJ1-5; maybe TRBD1 (6 bases). V lost 0 bases, J lost 3 bases, and 15 bases lay in between. The CDR3 contains 16 residues. Germline lookup yields CDR1 DFQATT and CDR2 SNEGSKA (reference sequence). The CDR3 coding sequence is TGCAGTGCTAGAGATTCGAGGACAGTTACCAATCAGCCCCAGCATTTT. It is translated as CSARDSRTVTNQPQHF.

The chain links TRBV6-2 or TRBV6-3 to TRBJ2-1, with TRBD2 matching 13 bases. CDR1 and CDR2 (germline): MNHEY, SVGEGT. CDR3 length equals 15 residues. V gave up 2 bases and J gave up 8 bases; unmatched junction bases: 3. Here the CDR3 reads CASSYGLAGAHEQFF. For the CDR3, the DNA is TGTGCCAGCAGTTACGGACTAGCGGGGGCGCATGAGCAGTTCTTC.

The V call is TRBV10-2, the J call TRBJ2-1; D gene unclear. Germline CDR1 and CDR2: WSHSY and SAAADI. The V gene lost 3 bases and the J gene lost 7 bases, with 16 bases spanning the gap. The CDR3 spans 15 residues. The CDR3, as DNA: TGCGCCAGCAGTGATCCCGGGCCTCCCGGGAATGAGCAGTTCTTC. Its protein product is CASSDPGPPGNEQFF.

This clonotype was detected a few times. This chain links TRBV7-9 with TRBJ1-6; a possible D gene is TRBD1 (5 bases). Trimming took 0 bases from V and 5 from J, leaving 8 bases between them. The CDR3 has 15 residues. Germline values: CDR1 SEHNR, CDR2 FQNEAQ (reference sequence). The CDR3 protein is CASSLAQGDNSPLHF. CDR3 nucleotides: TGTGCCAGCAGCTTAGCGCAGGGCGATAATTCACCCCTCCACTTT.

This clonotype was picked up a small number of times. This chain connects TRBV7-6 to TRBJ2-7, with 10 bases aligning to TRBD2. The CDR3 has 15 amino acids. From germline, CDR1 is SGHVS and CDR2 FNYEAQ. The J segment lost 6 bases and the V segment lost 0 bases, leaving 5 bases of the junction unmatched. Here the CDR3 reads CASSLARSGGSEQYF. The DNA for the CDR3 is TGTGCCAGCAGCTTAGCACGTAGCGGGGGGAGCGAGCAGTACTTC.

The chain employs TRBV5-6 and TRBJ2-7, with 9 bases matching TRBD1. The CDR3 has 22 residues. Losses at the gene ends were 4 bases for V and 1 base for J; bases not matched to a gene: 27. Per germline, CDR1 SGHDT and CDR2 YYEEEE. The CDR3 loop is CASSKRRPPRLSRDRDSYEQYF. The DNA for the CDR3 is TGTGCCAGCAGCAAGCGGCGTCCCCCCCGGTTGAGCCGGGACAGGGATTCCTACGAGCAGTACTTC. The full variable domain, completed using reference TRBV5-6 and TRBJ2-7, is DAGVTQSPTHLIKTRGQQVTLRCSPKSGHDTVSWYQQALGQGPQFIFQYYEEEERQRGNFPDRFSGHQFPNYSSELNVNALLLGDSALYLCASSKRRPPRLSRDRDSYEQYFGPGTRLTVT.

CDR3 in DNA: TGCGCCAGCAGTCAATTTACTAGCGGTGCCGCGGGGAGAGAGACCCAGTACTTC. Translating gives CASSQFTSGAAGRETQYF. V usage is TRBV23-1 and J usage is TRBJ2-5; TRBD2 aligns across 8 bases. TRBV23-1 belongs to the ORF category, with a function that is uncertain. CDR3 size: 18 residues. V shed 1 base, J shed 4 bases, and the junction held 14 bases outside the gene matches.

There are many counts of this clonotype. The chain recombines TRBV19 with TRBJ1-4; D is unresolved. This CDR3 comprises 15 residues. V was shortened by 5 bases and J by 3 bases, with 13 bases between the two germline ends. In germline, CDR1 is LNHDA, CDR2 SQIVND (reference sequence). The DNA of the CDR3 is TGTGCCAGTAGTCTCCACGTCTCCGCTAATGAAAAACTGTTTTTT. This encodes CASSLHVSANEKLFF.

This sequence joins TRBV28 and TRBJ2-1; no firm D call. This CDR3 is 14 amino acids long. Germline loops: CDR1 MDHEN, CDR2 SYDVKM. The V end lost 5 bases, the J end lost 8 bases, and 16 bases lay between the germline ends. In DNA, the CDR3 is TGTGCCAGCAGTCCCACTCCCCAGAAGGATGAGCAGTTCTTC. As protein: CASSPTPQKDEQFF.

Turning to this clonotype: Relative to the germline gene, one junction end is altered; a read error may explain this. The chain carries TRBV7-2 and TRBJ1-5; TRBD1 might be the D (5 bases). This CDR3 spans 14 amino acids. CDR1 is SGHTA, CDR2 FQGNSA, per germline. CDR3 loop: CASSFGTINQPQPF. The CDR3 region has the DNA TGTGCCAGCAGTTTTGGGACCATCAATCAGCCCCAGCCTTTT.

This chain uses TRBV20-1 with TRBJ2-2; D uncertain. The CDR3 loop spans 12 amino acids. Between the trimmed V and J ends, which lost 0 bases and 4 bases, there was a span of 3 bases. Germline CDR1 and CDR2: DFQATT and SNEGSKA (reference sequence). CDR3 sequence (DNA): TGCAGTGCTAGAGACCCCACCGGGGAGCTGTTTTTT. Encoded protein: CSARDPTGELFF.

Remarks on this clonotype: One junction end does not reproduce the germline sequence, and a read error may be involved. The chain is built from TRBV12-3 or TRBV12-4 and TRBJ1-5, with 9 bases identical to TRBD1. The CDR3 sequence is 16 residues long. CDR3 in DNA: TGTGCGAGCAGCCCCACACCGGGACAGGGAGGGAGGTCCCAGCATTTT. Translated, it gives CASSPTPGQGGRSQHF.

This clonotype was recorded once. A read error is likely, as this CDR3 ends without the conserved phenylalanine or tryptophan. The chain joins TRBV20-1 to TRBJ1-5; D gene ambiguous. The CDR3 extends over 12 amino acids. With 2 bases removed from V and 5 bases from J, the gap between germline ends came to 7 bases. Germline V gene data show CDR1 as DFQATT and CDR2 as SNEGSKA (reference sequence). CDR3 DNA: TGCAGTGCTAGAAGGCAGGATCAGCCCCAGCATTCT. It yields the protein CSARRQDQPQHS.

This chain joins TRBV27 and TRBJ2-1; the match to TRBD2 covers 10 bases. The length of the CDR3 is 20 residues. V dropped 6 bases and J dropped 1; count of bases not matched to a gene: 18. The germline V gene has CDR1 MNHEY and CDR2 SMNVEV (reference sequence). This CDR3 is CASSPSYSGGVLGSYNEQFF. The CDR3 bases are TGTGCCAGCAGCCCATCTTACAGCGGGGGGGTTCTTGGGTCCTACAATGAGCAGTTCTTC.

This clonotype came up a few times. The gene calls are TRBV7-6 and TRBJ2-7; D remains ambiguous. The ends were cut back, 2 bases at V and 6 bases at J, with 8 bases in the middle. The CDR3 totals 12 residues. Germline V gene lookup returns CDR1 SGHVS and CDR2 FNYEAQ. The CDR3, as DNA: TGTGCCAGCAGCTTAAGTCGGAGCGAGCAGTACTTC. It encodes CASSLSRSEQYF.

This clonotype was detected only a few times. V gene TRBV6-1 combines with J gene TRBJ2-1; 10 nucleotides agree with TRBD2. The V gene end was trimmed by 6 bases and the J gene end by 7 bases; junction bases not matched to a gene: 6. Per germline, CDR1 MNHNS and CDR2 SASEGT. The CDR3 loop spans 14 amino acids. The CDR3 bases are TGTGCCAGCAGAGCCGGGACTAGCGATAATGAGCAGTTCTTC. It specifies CASRAGTSDNEQFF.

The genes are TRBV7-8 and TRBJ2-2; no reliable D call. This CDR3 is 13 amino acids long. Germline loops: CDR1 SGHVS, CDR2 FQNEAQ. Trimming pared 5 bases from V and 6 bases from J, leaving 10 bases between. The DNA for the CDR3 is TGTGCCAGCAGCCCTACGGCTTCCGGGGAGCTGTTTTTT. Its translation is CASSPTASGELFF. Full variable domain (rest looked up from reference TRBV7-8 and TRBJ2-2): GAGVSQSPRYKVAKRGQDVALRCDPISGHVSLFWYQQALGQGPEFLTYFQNEAQLDKSGLPSDRFFAERPEGSVSTLKIQRTQQEDSAVYLCASSPTASGELFFGEGSRLTVL.

In its sample, this clonotype was seen a few times. The CDR3 DNA is TGTGCCAGCAGCCTATTATTTAGCGGGGGGGCAAACAATGAGCAGTTCTTC. This gives the protein CASSLLFSGGANNEQFF. The chain is built from TRBV7-6 and TRBJ2-1; 11 bases line up with TRBD2. CDR1 is SGHVS, CDR2 FNYEAQ, per germline. V lost 5 bases, J lost 5 bases, and 11 bases stayed unmatched. The CDR3 covers 17 residues.

The J gene is TRBJ2-3, the V gene TRBV5-6; D may be TRBD1 (5 bases). V was cut by 5 bases and J by 0 bases, with 7 bases left in between. CDR1 and CDR2 (germline): SGHDT, YYEEEE. The CDR3 has 13 amino acids. The CDR3 DNA is TGTGCCAGCAGATGGGGCAGCACAGATACGCAGTATTTT. The encoded protein is CASRWGSTDTQYF.

A note on this clonotype: This may be a read error, as it is one base from a much larger clone. Since no conserved phenylalanine or tryptophan closes the CDR3, a read error is the likely cause. V and J are TRBV12-3 or TRBV12-4 and TRBJ2-4; perhaps TRBD2 as D (6 bases). CDR3 length equals 14 residues. Trimming pared 7 bases from V and 8 bases from J, leaving 18 bases between. CDR3 sequence: CASTAGTSNHIQYL. CDR3 in DNA: TGTGCCAGCACCGCGGGGACCTCCAACCACATTCAGTACTTA.

The V and J genes are TRBV19 and TRBJ1-1; TRBD1 might be the D (6 bases). Germline-derived CDR1 and CDR2 are LNHDA and SQIVND (reference sequence). Trimming shortened V by 3 bases and J by 4 bases, and 18 bases separated the two germline ends. This CDR3 comprises 16 residues. CDR3 coding DNA: TGTGCCAGTAGTATGGTCCCAGGGGAGTCGGCCACTGAAGCTTTCTTT. As protein: CASSMVPGESATEAFF.